A selection of T cell receptor beta chains follows, all from one sample in a study of OX40 agonist ivuxolimab in advanced cancers. Measured with immunoSEQ multiplex PCR; TCRdb has only the in-frame clones, and not every one. The data contain some 71,000 clones, roughly 84% of them singletons. Sample: CD4+ or CD8+ T cells sorted from blood, taken in a trial of the OX40 agonist ivuxolimab. Receptors were obtained from an adult with an advanced solid tumor such as melanoma, head and neck, liver or kidney cancer. Both conserved end residues are part of each CDR3. The D gene is left open where the match is weak. For some rows the clone size is stated as once, few or many, or as a class when expanded; others skip it.

d_gene | j_gene | abundance | v_gene | CDR3aa | CDR3nt
TRBD2 | TRBJ2-7 | once | TRBV9 | CASSVRTSVHEQYF | TGTGCCAGCAGCGTAAGGACTAGCGTCCACGAGCAGTACTTC
. | TRBJ2-5 | few | TRBV6-6 | CASSYSTRDQETQYF | TGTGCCAGCAGTTACTCGACCCGGGACCAAGAGACCCAGTACTTC
TRBD2 | TRBJ2-3 | . | TRBV6-6 | CASSYGAGGRDTQYF | TGTGCCAGCAGTTACGGAGCGGGGGGCCGAGATACGCAGTATTTT
. | TRBJ1-1 | few | TRBV9 | CASSPWDKGMNTEAFF | TGTGCCAGCAGCCCGTGGGACAAGGGGATGAACACTGAAGCTTTCTTT
TRBD2 | TRBJ2-7 | . | TRBV6-1 | CASRILAGGLYEQYF | TGTGCCAGCAGAATCCTAGCGGGGGGGCTCTACGAGCAGTACTTC
. | TRBJ2-3 | . | TRBV18 | CASSPLRGGTDTQYF | TGTGCCAGCTCACCACTTAGGGGCGGCACAGATACGCAGTATTTT
TRBD1 | TRBJ1-4 | . | TRBV7-8 | CASSSAGTGNEKLFF | TGTGCCAGCAGCTCCGCCGGGACAGGGAACGAAAAACTGTTTTTT
TRBD1 | TRBJ1-1 | . | TRBV6-6 | CASSPGTGIRNTEAFF | TGTGCCAGCAGTCCCGGGACAGGGATTCGAAACACTGAAGCTTTCTTT
. | TRBJ1-5 | . | TRBV2 | CASRRLQTGGQPQHF | TGTGCCAGCAGGCGTTTACAGACAGGAGGTCAGCCCCAGCATTTT
. | TRBJ2-2 | once | TRBV18 | CASSPRGTTDTGELFF | TGTGCCAGCTCACCACGGGGGACCACGGACACCGGGGAGCTGTTTTTT
. | TRBJ1-5 | . | TRBV28 | CASSPGGTYQPQHF | TGTGCCAGCAGCCCTGGCGGGACCTATCAGCCCCAGCATTTT
TRBD2 | TRBJ2-7 | . | TRBV9 | CASSGGLAVYEQYF | TGTGCCAGCTCGGGCGGGCTAGCGGTCTACGAGCAGTACTTC
. | TRBJ2-3 | . | TRBV5-5 | CASSLEGGPTDTQYF | TGTGCCAGCAGCTTGGAGGGGGGGCCGACAGATACGCAGTATTTT
. | TRBJ1-6 | . | TRBV5-1 | CASRGDTIRSPLHF | TGCGCCAGCAGAGGGGACACCATAAGGTCACCCCTCCACTTT
. | TRBJ1-4 | . | TRBV9 | CASSPRGGEKLFF | TGTGCCAGCAGCCCCCGAGGAGGGGAAAAACTGTTTTTT
. | TRBJ1-2 | . | TRBV5-1 | CASSLGRGWYDGYTF | TGCGCCAGCAGCTTGGGGCGGGGGTGGTATGATGGCTACACCTTC
TRBD2 | TRBJ2-7 | . | TRBV28 | CASSLLQRGELYEQYF | TGTGCCAGCAGTTTACTTCAGCGGGGAGAACTCTACGAGCAGTACTTC
. | TRBJ1-1 | . | TRBV7-9 | CASSLARLGGSEAFF | TGTGCCAGCAGCTTAGCACGTCTGGGCGGGAGTGAAGCTTTCTTT
. | TRBJ2-7 | . | TRBV27 | CASSFRGEGRNEQYF | TGTGCCAGCAGTTTCCGAGGAGAGGGCAGGAACGAGCAGTACTTC
. | TRBJ1-1 | . | TRBV11-3 | CASSLGGLNTEAFF | TGTGCCAGCAGCTTAGGTGGGTTGAACACTGAAGCTTTCTTT
. | TRBJ1-2 | . | TRBV9 | CASSIQGGYGYTF | TGTGCCAGCAGCATCCAGGGCGGGTATGGCTACACCTTC
. | TRBJ2-7 | . | TRBV25-1 | CASSEPRTTYEQYF | TGTGCCAGCAGTGAACCCAGGACGACCTACGAGCAGTACTTC
TRBD2 | TRBJ2-1 | . | TRBV10-3 | CAISESEIAGANEQFF | TGTGCCATCAGTGAGTCAGAAATAGCGGGGGCCAATGAGCAGTTCTTC
. | TRBJ1-1 | . | TRBV6-1 | CASKWGNTEAFF | TGTGCCAGTAAGTGGGGCAACACTGAAGCTTTCTTT
. | TRBJ1-2 | . | TRBV29-1 | CSVITRVYGYTF | TGCAGCGTTATAACCAGGGTCTATGGCTACACCTTC
. | TRBJ1-2 | . | TRBV5-1 | CASSPGTQGYGYTF | TGCGCCAGCAGCCCCGGGACACAGGGATATGGCTACACCTTC
. | TRBJ1-4 | . | TRBV15 | CATSLRTNEKLFF | TGTGCCACCAGCCTCCGGACTAATGAAAAACTGTTTTTT
TRBD1 | TRBJ1-4 | once | TRBV7-9 | CASSLGQGGEKLFF | TGTGCCAGCAGCTTGGGACAGGGTGGAGAAAAACTGTTTTTT
. | TRBJ1-4 | . | TRBV2 | CASSEARVGSLGEKLFF | TGTGCCAGCAGTGAAGCCCGGGTCGGTAGTCTAGGGGAAAAACTGTTTTTT
TRBD2 | TRBJ2-1 | . | TRBV9 | CASSPRLGGGRNEQFF | TGTGCCAGCAGCCCTAGACTGGGCGGGGGACGCAATGAGCAGTTCTTC
. | TRBJ2-1 | . | TRBV5-5 | CASSPLAGPRGNEQFF | TGTGCCAGCAGCCCTCTTGCGGGGCCCCGGGGCAATGAGCAGTTCTTC
. | TRBJ1-4 | . | TRBV5-1 | CASSTADGINEKLFF | TGCGCCAGCAGCACAGCCGACGGAATTAATGAAAAACTGTTTTTT